The text below deals with one TCR beta chain. Measured with immunoSEQ multiplex PCR; TCRdb has only the in-frame clones, and not every one. Among 2.3 million or so clones listed, more than 85% were seen once. This sample is part of a study of shared clonotypes between healthy human individuals. As for the study in general: Each donor's CD8 memory used one plate, CD8 naive two, each CD4 subset three.

Deletions cut 3 bases from V and 7 bases from J, with 13 bases between. The CDR3 contains 13 residues. CDR1 MDHEN and CDR2 SYDVKM come from the germline V gene. The clonotype comes from a man between 18 and 29 years old in good health. Some clones in this sample may be carry-over from other donors' samples. Sample: naive CD4+ T cells from PBMCs. Subset: CD45RA+ positively selected. V usage is TRBV28 and J usage is TRBJ2-7; D possibly corresponds to TRBD2 (5 bases). The CDR3 protein is CASSFVRAREQYF. In DNA form, the CDR3 reads TGTGCCAGCAGTTTTGTGAGGGCCCGGGAGCAGTACTTC.